This entry is about one TCR beta chain. CDR1 is ENHRY, CDR2 SYGVKD, per germline. V gave up 6 bases and J gave up 0 bases; unmatched junction bases: 8. This CDR3 is built from 18 residues. This sample was included in a study of blood T cell repertoires in COVID-19. Whole-study context: There were acute and convalescent COVID-19 samples, and they came from the United States, Italy and Spain. T cells, B-cell-depleted T cells, or PBMCs provided the cDNA or gDNA that served as material.

Authors' data handling: Estimates of nucleated cell counts were drawn from the amplification of reference gene primers. Data came from immunoSEQ multiplex PCR; TCRdb stores just in-frame clones and leaves some out. The V and J calls and clone size were taken over from that table, and D and trimming were inferred from the DNA. The sample includes approximately 150,000 clones, roughly four fifths seen only once; the top ten take about 15%. The receptor was isolated from a human donor with acute or convalescent COVID-19. The donor label of this sample is uncertain. The chain joins TRBV10-3 to TRBJ2-1, with 13 bases identical to TRBD2. Input material: peripheral blood. CDR3 amino acids: CAIRKGTSGDSSYNEQFF. In DNA, the CDR3 is TGTGCCATCAGAAAAGGGACTAGCGGGGACAGCTCCTACAATGAGCAGTTCTTC.